This TCR beta chain derives from a study of Tregs in tolerant kidney transplant recipients. Generated by immunoSEQ multiplex PCR, the TCRdb table keeps only in-frame clones and is missing some. The top ten clones hold 4.7% of a sample with 75,000 to 95,000 clones, approximately 94% of them seen once. Germline V CDR1 and CDR2: MNHEY, SMNVEV (reference sequence). CDR3 length: 14 amino acids. V gave up 3 bases and J gave up 4 bases; unmatched junction bases: 2. Remarks on this clone: Its antigen is as yet unknown.

Study observations and caveats: Expanding Tregs on activated donor B cells appeared to best identify donor-specific TCRbeta clones.

The chain has TRBV27 and TRBJ2-3, with 9 positions matching TRBD2. The sequenced sample was CD8+ T cells from blood. The receptor's source is a human donor in good health. In DNA form, the CDR3 reads TGTGCCAGCAGTTTTAGCGGGAGCCCAGATACGCAGTATTTT. Amino acids: CASSFSGSPDTQYF.